The 18 T cell receptor beta chains given below trace back to one sample, sequenced in a study of blood T cells in healthy people across ages. Through a sample-barcoded 5' primer and a J-beta primer mix, a second PCR was run for roughly 7 to 12 cycles. TCRdb processed the 5' RACE reads anew with MiXCR; each CDR3 protein has one entry. The data contain 550,000 to 700,000 distinct CDR3 sequences, 25% to 30% of them seen just once; the ten biggest clones take up about a fifth. The sequencing sample was made of blood. All receptors derive from a woman in her 70s in good health.

The count of this clonotype is one. The genes are TRBV12-3 or TRBV12-4 and TRBJ2-5, with 8 bases matching TRBD2. The DNA matches TRBJ2-1 better at its end, which makes the J call doubtful. CDR3 length: 15 amino acids. Here the CDR3 DNA reads TGTGCCAGCAGTCGAGGGTACCGGGGGGGTAATGAGCAGTTCTTC. Translated, it gives CASSRGYRGGNEQFF.

The chain employs TRBV27 and TRBJ1-1; TRBD1 might be the D (6 bases). The V end was cut by 9 bases, the J end by 0 bases, with 23 bases between. CDR1 is MNHEY, CDR2 SMNVEV, per germline (reference sequence). There are 17 residues in the CDR3. The CDR3: CARGGLRRRTLNTEAFF. The CDR3 DNA reads TGTGCCAGAGGGGGACTAAGGAGACGTACCTTGAACACTGAAGCTTTCTTT.

This clonotype has a handful of counts. The V and J genes are TRBV7-2 and TRBJ2-4; weak D call: TRBD1 (6 bases). Per the germline V gene, CDR1 is SGHTA and CDR2 is FQGNSA. The V gene lost 1 base and the J gene lost 12 bases, with 19 bases spanning the gap. This CDR3 has 15 residues. The CDR3 is CASSLGNHRVEAQYF. CDR3 DNA sequence: TGTGCCAGCAGCTTAGGAAACCACAGGGTTGAGGCTCAGTACTTC.

There are a few counts of this clonotype. The V call is TRBV7-2, the J call TRBJ2-7; 11 nucleotides line up with TRBD2. Trimming cost V 4 bases and J 0 bases; bases outside gene matches: 8. The CDR3 is made up of 17 amino acids. CDR1 and CDR2 from the germline V gene are SGHTA and FQGNSA. CDR3: CASSSRTSGFSSYEQYF. The CDR3 region has the DNA TGTGCCAGCAGCTCCAGGACTAGCGGGTTCAGCTCCTACGAGCAGTACTTC.

The rearrangement joins TRBV24-1 to TRBJ2-3, with TRBD1 as a possible D gene (6 bases). The CDR3 runs 15 residues. V lost 6 bases and J lost 4, with 16 bases in between. Germline CDR1 is KGHDR and CDR2 is SFDVKD. As DNA, the CDR3 is TGTGCCACCAGTTCAAAACAGGGTAGCCCAGATACGCAGTATTTT. This sequence encodes CATSSKQGSPDTQYF.

This clonotype was recorded a few times. J is TRBJ1-2 and V is TRBV4-3; D not certain. CDR3 length: 13 residues. Germline loops: CDR1 LGHNA, CDR2 YSLEER. Trimming took off 1 base at V and 0 bases at J, with 3 bases between the two ends. The chain's CDR3 is CASSQGPNYGYTF. CDR3 in DNA: TGCGCCAGCAGCCAAGGGCCTAACTATGGCTACACCTTC.

Concerning this clonotype itself: The germline gene is not matched at one end of the junction; a read error may be the cause. V is TRBV4-2 and J is TRBJ2-7; 8 nucleotides align to TRBD1. CDR1 is LGHNA and CDR2 is YNFKEQ in the germline V gene. This CDR3 is 13 amino acids long. The CDR3 is CASKDRDNYEQCF. DNA of the CDR3: TGTGCCAGCAAGGACAGGGACAACTACGAGCAGTGCTTC.

This clonotype was seen only a few times. V and J are TRBV20-1 and TRBJ2-7; 8 nucleotides align to TRBD1. CDR1 and CDR2 (germline): DFQATT, SNEGSKA (reference sequence). The CDR3 runs 14 residues. With V trimmed by 3 bases and J by 6 bases, 10 bases remained unmatched. CDR3 protein: CSASSRQGAGEQYF. The CDR3 DNA sequence: TGCAGTGCTAGTAGTCGTCAGGGGGCGGGCGAGCAGTACTTC.

The sample holds a few counts of this clonotype. The rearrangement uses TRBV7-6 and TRBJ2-5, with 7 bases aligning to TRBD1. The DNA end is a closer match to TRBJ2-7, so the J assignment may be wrong. The CDR3 sequence is 15 residues long. Germline-derived CDR1 and CDR2 are SGHVS and FNYEAQ. CDR3 coding DNA: TGTGCCAGCAGCCCACGGACAGGCGAGTACTACGAGCAGTACTTC. Translated: CASSPRTGEYYEQYF.

This chain's CDR3 is CASSFALAGGGYEQYF. In DNA form, the CDR3 reads TGTGCCAGCAGCTTTGCGCTAGCGGGGGGAGGTTACGAGCAGTACTTC. The chain joins TRBV7-2 to TRBJ2-7; TRBD2 matches 11 bases. The CDR3 is made up of 16 amino acids. Trimming at V came to 3 bases and at J to 4 bases, leaving 8 bases not matched to a gene. In germline, CDR1 is SGHTA, CDR2 FQGNSA.

The chain links TRBV7-2 to TRBJ2-5; D unresolved. Germline assignment: CDR1 SGHTA and CDR2 FQGNSA. Deletions cut 1 base from V and 1 base from J, with 10 bases between. The length of the CDR3 is 15 residues. CDR3 sequence: CASSLGWRRQETQYF. The CDR3 coding sequence is TGTGCCAGCAGCTTAGGGTGGAGACGCCAAGAGACCCAGTACTTC.

This clonotype was picked up a small number of times. The rearrangement joins TRBV9 to TRBJ2-3; D is undetermined. Germline-derived CDR1 and CDR2 are SGDLS and YYNGEE. This CDR3 has 15 amino acids. V gave up 3 bases and J gave up 0 bases, with 11 bases separating them. CDR3: CASSGRAASTDTQYF. In nucleotides, the CDR3 is TGTGCCAGCAGCGGCCGGGCCGCGAGCACAGATACGCAGTATTTT.

The rearrangement joins TRBV6-2 or TRBV6-3 to TRBJ2-7; 8 bases are a match to TRBD2. This CDR3 is built from 14 residues. Germline CDR1 and CDR2: MNHEY and SVGEGT. The ends lost 7 bases at V and 6 bases at J; junction bases unmatched: 11. CDR3 amino acids: CASNKLGLATEQYF. CDR3 nucleotides: TGTGCCAGCAACAAGCTCGGACTAGCAACCGAGCAGTACTTC.

This clonotype has a single count. This sequence joins TRBV20-1 and TRBJ2-2; no reliable D call. The V and J ends lost 0 bases and 0 bases respectively, with 17 bases between them. The CDR3 sequence is 18 residues long. Germline loops: CDR1 DFQATT, CDR2 SNEGSKA (reference sequence). DNA of the CDR3: TGCAGTGCTAGAGATTGGGCGGCTAGTACAGCGAACACCGGGGAGCTGTTTTTT. Translation: CSARDWAASTANTGELFF.

This clonotype has only a few counts. CDR3 sequence (DNA): TGTGCCAGCTCACCGAGGGATGCGAACACCGGGGAGCTGTTTTTT. Translation: CASSPRDANTGELFF. This sequence joins TRBV18 and TRBJ2-2; D may be TRBD2 (5 bases). CDR1 and CDR2 (germline): KGHSH, LQKENI. V lost 3 bases to trimming and J lost 0 bases, with 8 bases between them. This CDR3 spans 15 amino acids.

This chain uses TRBV10-2 with TRBJ2-1; TRBD2 matches at 12 bases. The germline V gene encodes CDR1 WSHSY and CDR2 SAAADI. V shed 3 bases and J 6 bases; nucleotides not matched to a gene: 6. This CDR3 region has 16 residues. CDR3 sequence: CASSDSILAGGNEQFF. The CDR3 nucleotides are TGCGCCAGCAGTGATAGTATACTAGCGGGGGGCAATGAGCAGTTCTTC.

There are a few counts of this clonotype. The genes are TRBV12-3 or TRBV12-4 and TRBJ2-7; the D gene could be TRBD1 or TRBD2 (5 bases each). The CDR3 extends over 14 amino acids. The V gene lost 2 bases and the J gene lost 7 bases, with 15 bases spanning the gap. This chain's CDR3 is CASSLQPRDVEQYF. As DNA, the CDR3 is TGTGCCAGCAGTTTACAACCTAGGGACGTTGAGCAGTACTTC.

The chain joins TRBV5-1 to TRBJ1-1; D remains ambiguous. Germline V gene sequence: CDR1 SGHRS, CDR2 YFSETQ. CDR3 length: 13 amino acids. V gave up 4 bases and J gave up 4 bases, with 11 bases separating them. This chain's CDR3 is CASSNQQSTEAFF. CDR3 DNA sequence: TGCGCCAGCAGCAACCAACAGAGCACTGAAGCTTTCTTT.